These 19 T cell receptor beta chains share one sample of origin, sequenced in a study of T cell responses to AZD1222 COVID-19 vaccine. The assay was immunoSEQ multiplex PCR, and TCRdb's table has in-frame clones only and misses some. The sample carries about 180,000 clones, 85% to 90% recorded once. Sequenced here: peripheral blood, sampled on day 0 of AZD1222 vaccination. These receptors all come from an adult in good health.

This chain uses TRBV9 with TRBJ1-6; the D gene is possibly TRBD1 (6 bases). Germline V lookup: CDR1 SGDLS, CDR2 YYNGEE. Deletions cut 3 bases from V and 4 bases from J, with 11 bases between. There are 15 residues in the CDR3. CDR3 in amino acids: CASSERQDYNSPLHF. In nucleotides, the CDR3 is TGTGCCAGCAGCGAGCGACAGGATTATAATTCACCCCTCCACTTT.

The chain links TRBV2 to TRBJ1-2, with TRBD1 as a possible D gene (6 bases). Per germline, CDR1 SNHLY and CDR2 FYNNEI. There are 12 residues in the CDR3. The V end lost 7 bases, the J end lost 3 bases, and 9 bases lay between the germline ends. The CDR3 DNA follows: TGTGCCAGCACCCAGGGGTACTATGGCTACACCTTC. Its translation is CASTQGYYGYTF. Combining the CDR3 with reference TRBV2 and TRBJ1-2 gives the whole variable domain EPEVTQTPSHQVTQMGQEVILRCVPISNHLYFYWYRQILGQKVEFLVSFYNNEISEKSEIFDDQFSVERPDGSNFTLKIRSTKLEDSAMYFCASTQGYYGYTFGSGTRLTVV.

This clone turned up a few times. The chain couples TRBV3-1 (or the pseudogene TRBV3-2) to TRBJ2-5; a weak D match, TRBD1 (5 bases). V lost 1 base and J 5 bases, leaving 17 bases between the germline ends. The length of the CDR3 is 16 residues. The germline gives CDR1 LGHDT, CDR2 YNNKEL (reference sequence). The CDR3 is CASSQGGSRAGETQYF. The CDR3 DNA reads as TGTGCCAGCAGCCAAGGAGGAAGTCGGGCAGGGGAGACCCAGTACTTC.

V and J are TRBV7-9 and TRBJ1-5; 8 bases map to TRBD1. This CDR3 comprises 14 residues. Germline CDR1 is SEHNR and CDR2 is FQNEAQ (reference sequence). Trimming cost V 5 bases and J 8 bases; bases outside gene matches: 8. This CDR3 is CASSPSGGREPQHF. The CDR3 bases are TGTGCCAGCAGCCCTTCAGGGGGCAGGGAGCCCCAGCATTTT.

The chain recombines TRBV4-3 with TRBJ2-1; TRBD2 aligns across 8 bases. Germline V gene lookup returns CDR1 LGHNA and CDR2 YSLEER. V dropped 0 bases and J dropped 10; count of bases not matched to a gene: 11. CDR3 size: 16 residues. The CDR3 spells CASSQDRPGASGEQFF. CDR3 DNA sequence: TGCGCCAGCAGCCAAGATCGCCCCGGGGCTAGCGGGGAGCAGTTCTTC.

The J gene is TRBJ2-1, the V gene TRBV3-1 (or the pseudogene TRBV3-2); TRBD1 matches at 7 bases. V was clipped by 4 bases and J by 3 bases; unmatched bases: 3. This CDR3 comprises 14 residues. Germline V lookup: CDR1 LGHDT, CDR2 YNNKEL (reference sequence). The CDR3, as DNA: TGTGCCAGCAGCCTTACAGGGGTCTACAATGAGCAGTTCTTC. It is translated as CASSLTGVYNEQFF.

The CDR3 sequence is CASSMGPRAQHF. The CDR3 DNA is TGTGCCAGTAGTATGGGCCCTCGGGCCCAGCATTTT. V gene TRBV19 combines with J gene TRBJ1-5; D ambiguous. The CDR3 spans 12 residues. The germline V and J ends were trimmed by 3 bases and 11 bases, with 11 bases remaining between them. In germline, CDR1 is LNHDA, CDR2 SQIVND (reference sequence).

There are a few counts of this clone. The V gene is TRBV2, the J gene TRBJ2-2; 8 bases are shared with TRBD1. The CDR3 totals 13 residues. CDR1 and CDR2 (germline): SNHLY, FYNNEI. Germline trimming cut 7 bases from V and 10 bases from J; bases unmatched to any gene: 8. DNA of the CDR3: TGTGCCAGCACCACAGGGGGGCTCTTGGAGCTGTTTTTT. Amino acids: CASTTGGLLELFF.

This chain links TRBV11-2 with TRBJ1-2, with a possible D match to TRBD1 (6 bases). V was clipped by 3 bases and J by 4 bases, with 15 bases between them. The V gene's germline CDR1 is SGHAT and CDR2 FQNNGV. The CDR3 has 15 amino acids. In DNA, the CDR3 is TGTGCCAGCAGCTTCACAGACAGGTACCTCTATGGCTACACCTTC. Its translation is CASSFTDRYLYGYTF.

In nucleotides, the CDR3 is TGTGCCAGCAGCTTAGGCGGCACTAGCACAGATACGCAGTATTTT. Residues: CASSLGGTSTDTQYF. This chain joins TRBV7-9 and TRBJ2-3; D unresolved. Trimming cost V 1 base and J 0 bases, with 8 bases left between them. The CDR3 is 15 residues long. Germline lookup yields CDR1 SEHNR and CDR2 FQNEAQ (reference sequence).

This chain joins TRBV7-9 and TRBJ2-5; TRBD2 agrees at 11 bases. After removal of 0 bases from V and 5 bases from J, the junction contained 11 bases not matched to a gene. CDR3 size: 18 residues. Germline V gene lookup returns CDR1 SEHNR and CDR2 FQNEAQ (reference sequence). The CDR3 spells CASSLAGTSGGERETQYF. CDR3 in DNA: TGTGCCAGCAGCTTAGCCGGGACTAGCGGCGGAGAACGGGAGACCCAGTACTTC.

The gene calls are TRBV6-2 or TRBV6-3 and TRBJ2-5; D is uncertain. Per the germline V gene, CDR1 is MNHEY and CDR2 is SVGEGT. The CDR3 runs to 15 residues. Deletions cut 2 bases from V and 4 bases from J, with 14 bases between. The CDR3 spells CASSYGSYRAETQYF. For the CDR3, the DNA is TGTGCCAGCAGTTACGGGTCGTACCGGGCAGAGACCCAGTACTTC.

The rearrangement joins TRBV6-2 or TRBV6-3 to TRBJ2-7; 7 nucleotides align to TRBD1. Germline-derived CDR1 and CDR2 are MNHEY and SVGEGT. The V gene end was trimmed by 5 bases and the J gene end by 3 bases; junction bases not matched to a gene: 4. This CDR3 is built from 13 residues. CDR3 coding DNA: TGTGCCAGCAGTCACCCAGGGGGCTACGAGCAGTACGTC. It codes for CASSHPGGYEQYV.

In nucleotides, the CDR3 is TGTGCCATCAGAATGGGACAGGGGAGGGCTTTCTTT. Its translation: CAIRMGQGRAFF. The chain recombines TRBV10-3 with TRBJ1-1; TRBD1 agrees at 10 bases. The CDR3 length is 12 residues. The germline gives CDR1 ENHRY, CDR2 SYGVKD. Unmatched junction bases numbered 6, after V lost 6 bases and J lost 11 bases.

The gene calls are TRBV13 and TRBJ2-3; 9 nucleotides line up with TRBD2. V dropped 5 bases and J dropped 0; count of bases not matched to a gene: 21. Germline V gene data show CDR1 as PRHDT and CDR2 as FYEKMQ (reference sequence). This CDR3 contains 21 residues. CDR3 bases: TGTGCCAGCAGCCCTATTGTTCTAGCGGGAATCAACAAAACTAGCACAGATACGCAGTATTTT. Amino acid sequence: CASSPIVLAGINKTSTDTQYF.

J is TRBJ1-1 and V is TRBV7-3; D is unresolved. CDR1 and CDR2 (germline): SGHTA, FQGTGA. The length of the CDR3 is 15 residues. V lost 0 bases and J 6 bases, leaving 14 bases between the germline ends. The CDR3 here is CASSLTAGPSAEAFF. CDR3 sequence (DNA): TGTGCCAGCAGCTTAACGGCAGGCCCCAGCGCTGAAGCTTTCTTT.

The genes are TRBV7-9 and TRBJ1-2, with D unclear. Trimming removed 1 base from V and 0 bases from J, with 6 bases in between. Germline-derived CDR1 and CDR2 are SEHNR and FQNEAQ (reference sequence). The CDR3 is 14 residues long. The CDR3 DNA sequence: TGTGCCAGCAGCTTAGATGGCCCTAACTATGGCTACACCTTC. It encodes CASSLDGPNYGYTF.

This chain connects TRBV11-2 to TRBJ2-4, with 10 bases that match TRBD2. J was trimmed by 3 bases and V by 2 bases; bases with no gene match: 7. The CDR3 covers 17 residues. CDR1 SGHAT and CDR2 FQNNGV come from the germline V gene. CDR3 DNA: TGTGCCAGCAGCTTAAGTCGGCTAGCGGGGGACAAAAACATTCAGTACTTC. Protein sequence: CASSLSRLAGDKNIQYF.

The gene calls are TRBV10-3 and TRBJ1-1; D perhaps matches TRBD1 (6 bases). The CDR3 runs 14 residues. Germline V gives CDR1 ENHRY, CDR2 SYGVKD. V was shortened by 4 bases and J by 0 bases, with 9 bases between the two germline ends. The CDR3, as DNA: TGTGCCATCAGTGTAGGGGGGCTGAACACTGAAGCTTTCTTT. The encoded protein is CAISVGGLNTEAFF.